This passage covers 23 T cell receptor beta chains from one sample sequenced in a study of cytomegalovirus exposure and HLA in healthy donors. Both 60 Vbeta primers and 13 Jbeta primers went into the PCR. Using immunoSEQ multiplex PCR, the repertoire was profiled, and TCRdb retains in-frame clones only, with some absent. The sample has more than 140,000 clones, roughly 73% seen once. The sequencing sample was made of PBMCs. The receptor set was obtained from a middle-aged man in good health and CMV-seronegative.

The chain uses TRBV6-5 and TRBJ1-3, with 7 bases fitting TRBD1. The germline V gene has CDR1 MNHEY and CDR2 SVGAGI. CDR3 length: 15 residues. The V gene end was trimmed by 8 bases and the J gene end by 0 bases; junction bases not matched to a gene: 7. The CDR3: CASGDWDSSGNTIYF. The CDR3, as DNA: TGTGCCAGCGGAGACTGGGACAGCTCTGGAAACACCATATATTTT.

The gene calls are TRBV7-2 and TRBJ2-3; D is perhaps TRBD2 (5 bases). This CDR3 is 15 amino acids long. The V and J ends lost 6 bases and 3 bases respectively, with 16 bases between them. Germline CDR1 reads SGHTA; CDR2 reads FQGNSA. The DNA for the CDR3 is TGTGCCAGCAGTTACCTCCACGGGGAAACAGATACGCAGTATTTT. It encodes CASSYLHGETDTQYF.

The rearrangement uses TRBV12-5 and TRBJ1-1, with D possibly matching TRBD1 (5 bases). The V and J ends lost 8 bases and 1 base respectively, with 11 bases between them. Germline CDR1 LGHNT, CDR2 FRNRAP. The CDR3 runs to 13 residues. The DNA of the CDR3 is TGTGCTAGTCACAAGACAGCGAACACTGAAGCTTTCTTT. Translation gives CASHKTANTEAFF.

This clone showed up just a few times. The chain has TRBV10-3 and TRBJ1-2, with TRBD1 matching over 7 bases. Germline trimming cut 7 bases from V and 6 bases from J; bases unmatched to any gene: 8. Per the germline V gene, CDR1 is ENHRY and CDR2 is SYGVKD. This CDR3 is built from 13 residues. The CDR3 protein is CAINGDRGDGYTF. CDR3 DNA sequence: TGTGCCATCAACGGGGACAGAGGGGATGGCTACACCTTC.

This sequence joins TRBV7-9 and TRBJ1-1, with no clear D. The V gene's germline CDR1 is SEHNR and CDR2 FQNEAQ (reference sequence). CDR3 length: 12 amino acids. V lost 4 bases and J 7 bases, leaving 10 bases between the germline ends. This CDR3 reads CASSWSTNEAFF. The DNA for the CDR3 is TGTGCCAGCAGCTGGTCAACTAATGAAGCTTTCTTT. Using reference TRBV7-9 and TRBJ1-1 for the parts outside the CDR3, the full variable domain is DTGVSQNPRHKITKRGQNVTFRCDPISEHNRLYWYRQTLGQGPEFLTYFQNEAQLEKSRLLSDRFSAERPKGSFSTLEIQRTEQGDSAMYLCASSWSTNEAFFGQGTRLTVV.

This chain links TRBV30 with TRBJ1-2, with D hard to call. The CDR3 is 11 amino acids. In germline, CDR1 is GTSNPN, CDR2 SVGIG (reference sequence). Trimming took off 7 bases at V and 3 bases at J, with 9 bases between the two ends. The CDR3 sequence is CAYFEDYGYTF. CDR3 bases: TGTGCCTACTTCGAAGACTATGGCTACACCTTC.

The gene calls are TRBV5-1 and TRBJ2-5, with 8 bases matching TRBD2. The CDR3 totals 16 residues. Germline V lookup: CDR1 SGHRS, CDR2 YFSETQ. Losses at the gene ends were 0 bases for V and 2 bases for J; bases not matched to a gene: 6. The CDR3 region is CASSLEVAGWQETQYF. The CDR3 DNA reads TGCGCCAGCAGCTTGGAAGTAGCGGGGTGGCAAGAGACCCAGTACTTC.

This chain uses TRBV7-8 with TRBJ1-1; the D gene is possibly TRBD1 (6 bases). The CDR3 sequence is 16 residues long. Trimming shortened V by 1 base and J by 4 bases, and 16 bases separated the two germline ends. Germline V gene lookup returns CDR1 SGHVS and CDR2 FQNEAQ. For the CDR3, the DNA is TGTGCCAGCAGCTTAGGACGGGGGGCGGTGGGCACTGAAGCTTTCTTT. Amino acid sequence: CASSLGRGAVGTEAFF.

CDR3 in amino acids: CASSSTGLSAKNIQYF. The DNA for the CDR3 is TGTGCCAGCAGCTCGACAGGGCTATCGGCCAAAAACATTCAGTACTTC. The rearrangement joins TRBV4-2 to TRBJ2-4, with 7 bases fitting TRBD1. CDR1 is LGHNA, CDR2 YNFKEQ, per germline. V lost 5 bases to trimming and J lost 1 base; unmatched junction nucleotides: 8. This CDR3 has 16 amino acids.

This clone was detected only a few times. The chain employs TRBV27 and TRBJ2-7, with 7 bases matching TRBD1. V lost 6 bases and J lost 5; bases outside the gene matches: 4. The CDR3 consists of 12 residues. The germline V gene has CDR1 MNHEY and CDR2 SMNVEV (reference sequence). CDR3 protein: CASSIQGHEQYF. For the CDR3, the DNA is TGTGCCAGCAGCATACAGGGGCACGAGCAGTACTTC.

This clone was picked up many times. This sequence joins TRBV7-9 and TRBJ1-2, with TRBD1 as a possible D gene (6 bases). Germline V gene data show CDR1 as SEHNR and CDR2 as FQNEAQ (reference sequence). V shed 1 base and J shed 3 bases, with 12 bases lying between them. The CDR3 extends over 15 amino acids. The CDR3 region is CASSLVQGIHYGYTF. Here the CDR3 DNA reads TGTGCCAGCAGCTTAGTCCAGGGGATCCACTATGGCTACACCTTC.

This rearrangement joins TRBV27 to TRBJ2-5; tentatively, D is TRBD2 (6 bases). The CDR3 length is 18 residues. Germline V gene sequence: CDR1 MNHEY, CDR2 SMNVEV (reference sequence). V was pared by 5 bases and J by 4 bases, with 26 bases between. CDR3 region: CASSRVGGIGTYRETQYF. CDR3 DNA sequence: TGTGCCAGCAGTAGGGTCGGGGGTATCGGGACGTACAGAGAGACCCAGTACTTC.

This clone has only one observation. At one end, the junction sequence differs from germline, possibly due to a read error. CDR3 sequence (DNA): TGTTCCAGCAGTATAGGGGATGCGGGGGGGACGCAGACCCAGTACTTC. Translation gives CSSSIGDAGGTQTQYF. This chain uses TRBV7-9 with TRBJ2-5, with 9 bases matching TRBD2. CDR3 length equals 16 residues. Germline V gene sequence: CDR1 SEHNR, CDR2 FQNEAQ (reference sequence).

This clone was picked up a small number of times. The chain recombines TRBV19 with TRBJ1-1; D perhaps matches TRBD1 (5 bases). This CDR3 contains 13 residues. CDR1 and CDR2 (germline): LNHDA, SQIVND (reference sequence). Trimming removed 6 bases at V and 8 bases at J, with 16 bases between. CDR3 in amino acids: CASSTQGTAEAFF. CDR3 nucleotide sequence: TGTGCCAGTAGCACCCAGGGTACAGCAGAAGCTTTCTTT.

The CDR3 reads CASSQDQRRGWNEKLFF. The CDR3 nucleotides are TGCGCCAGCAGCCAAGATCAGCGAAGGGGGTGGAACGAAAAACTGTTTTTT. This chain joins TRBV4-3 and TRBJ1-4, with D perhaps TRBD1 (6 bases). CDR3 length: 17 residues. V was clipped by 0 bases and J by 8 bases, with 19 bases between them. The germline V gene has CDR1 LGHNA and CDR2 YSLEER.

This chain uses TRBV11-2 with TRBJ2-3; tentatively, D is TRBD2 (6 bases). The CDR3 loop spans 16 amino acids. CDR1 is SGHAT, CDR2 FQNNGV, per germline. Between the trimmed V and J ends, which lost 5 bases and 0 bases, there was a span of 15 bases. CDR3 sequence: CASSPTSFLSTDTQYF. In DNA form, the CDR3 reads TGTGCCAGCAGCCCGACTAGTTTTCTTAGCACAGATACGCAGTATTTT.

The CDR3 nucleotides read TGTGCCAGCAACAAACCGGGGGGCCGGGAGACCCAGTACTTC. This sequence encodes CASNKPGGRETQYF. This chain links TRBV6-5 with TRBJ2-5; tentatively, D is TRBD2 (7 bases). The CDR3 loop spans 14 amino acids. Per the germline V gene, CDR1 is MNHEY and CDR2 is SVGAGI. The ends were cut back, 7 bases at V and 5 bases at J, with 17 bases in the middle.

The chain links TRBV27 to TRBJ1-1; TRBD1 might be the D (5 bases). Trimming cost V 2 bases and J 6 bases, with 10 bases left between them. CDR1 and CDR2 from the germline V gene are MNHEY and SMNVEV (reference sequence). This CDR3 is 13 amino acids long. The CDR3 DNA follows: TGTGCCAGCAGTTTAACCGGGGGGGCTGAAGCTTTCTTT. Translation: CASSLTGGAEAFF.

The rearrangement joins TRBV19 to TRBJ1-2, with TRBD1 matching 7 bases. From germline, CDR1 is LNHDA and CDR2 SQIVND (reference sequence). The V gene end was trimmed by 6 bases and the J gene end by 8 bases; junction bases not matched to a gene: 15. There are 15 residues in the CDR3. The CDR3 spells CASSPSDRAVSGYTF. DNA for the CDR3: TGTGCCAGTAGCCCGTCAGACAGGGCGGTTAGCGGCTACACCTTC.

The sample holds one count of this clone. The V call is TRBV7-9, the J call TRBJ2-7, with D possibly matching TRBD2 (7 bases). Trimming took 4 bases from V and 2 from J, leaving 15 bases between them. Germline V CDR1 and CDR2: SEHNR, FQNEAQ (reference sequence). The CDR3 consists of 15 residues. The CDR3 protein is CASSSRGEGPYEQYF. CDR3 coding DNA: TGTGCCAGCAGCTCTAGGGGGGAGGGTCCCTACGAGCAGTACTTC.

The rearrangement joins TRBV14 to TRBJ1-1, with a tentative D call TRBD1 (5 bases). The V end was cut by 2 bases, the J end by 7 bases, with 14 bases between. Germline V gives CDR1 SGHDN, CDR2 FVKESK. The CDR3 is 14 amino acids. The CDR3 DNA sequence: TGTGCCAGCAGCCAATTTCTTGGGGCGGTTGAAGCTTTCTTT. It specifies CASSQFLGAVEAFF.

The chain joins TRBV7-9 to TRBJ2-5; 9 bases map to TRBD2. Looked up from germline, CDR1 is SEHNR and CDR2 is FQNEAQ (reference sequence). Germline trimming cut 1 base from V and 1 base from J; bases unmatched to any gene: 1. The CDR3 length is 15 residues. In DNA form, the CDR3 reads TGTGCCAGCAGCTTAGGAGCGGGGGGCCAAGAGACCCAGTACTTC. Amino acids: CASSLGAGGQETQYF.

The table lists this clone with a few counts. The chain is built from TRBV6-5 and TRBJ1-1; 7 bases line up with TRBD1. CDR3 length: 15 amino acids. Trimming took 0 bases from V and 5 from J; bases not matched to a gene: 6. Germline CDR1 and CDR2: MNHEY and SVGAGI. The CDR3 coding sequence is TGTGCCAGCAGTTACTCAGGGGGCTCCCGGACTGAAGCTTTCTTT. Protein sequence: CASSYSGGSRTEAFF.